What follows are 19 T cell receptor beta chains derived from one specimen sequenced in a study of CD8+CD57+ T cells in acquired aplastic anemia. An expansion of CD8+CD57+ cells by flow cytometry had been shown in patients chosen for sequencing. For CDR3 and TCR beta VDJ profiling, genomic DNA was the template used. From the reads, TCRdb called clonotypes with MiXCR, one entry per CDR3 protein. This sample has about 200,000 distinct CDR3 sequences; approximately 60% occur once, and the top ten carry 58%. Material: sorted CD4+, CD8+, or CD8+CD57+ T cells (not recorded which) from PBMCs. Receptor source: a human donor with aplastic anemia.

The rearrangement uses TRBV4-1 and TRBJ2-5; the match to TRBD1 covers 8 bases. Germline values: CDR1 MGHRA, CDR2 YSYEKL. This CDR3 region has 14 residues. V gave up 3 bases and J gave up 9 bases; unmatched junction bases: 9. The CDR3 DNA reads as TGCGCCAGCAGCCAGGCGACAGGGGTGCAGCCCCAGTACTTC. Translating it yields CASSQATGVQPQYF.

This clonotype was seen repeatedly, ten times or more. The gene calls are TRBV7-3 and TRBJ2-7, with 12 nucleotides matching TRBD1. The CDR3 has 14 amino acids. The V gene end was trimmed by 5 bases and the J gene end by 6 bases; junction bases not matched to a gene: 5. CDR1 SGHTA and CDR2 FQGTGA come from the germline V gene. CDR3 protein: CASSPSGQGAEQYF. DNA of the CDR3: TGTGCCAGCAGCCCCTCGGGACAGGGGGCCGAGCAGTACTTC. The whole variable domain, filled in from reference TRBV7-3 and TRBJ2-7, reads GAGVSQTPSNKVTEKGKYVELRCDPISGHTALYWYRQSLGQGPEFLIYFQGTGAADDSGLPNDRFFAVRPEGSVSTLKIQRTERGDSAVYLCASSPSGQGAEQYFGPGTRLTVT.

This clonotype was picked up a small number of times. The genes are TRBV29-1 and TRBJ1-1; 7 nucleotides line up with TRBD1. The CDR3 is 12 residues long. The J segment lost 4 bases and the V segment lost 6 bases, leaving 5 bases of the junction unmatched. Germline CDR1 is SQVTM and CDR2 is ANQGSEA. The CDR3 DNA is TGCAGCGTGGTTACAGGGGCCACTGAAGCTTTCTTT. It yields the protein CSVVTGATEAFF.

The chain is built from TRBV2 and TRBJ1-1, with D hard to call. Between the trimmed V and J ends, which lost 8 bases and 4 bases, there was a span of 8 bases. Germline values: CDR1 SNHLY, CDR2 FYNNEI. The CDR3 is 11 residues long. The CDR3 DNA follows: TGTGCCAGCCGGATGGGCACTGAAGCTTTCTTT. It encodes CASRMGTEAFF.

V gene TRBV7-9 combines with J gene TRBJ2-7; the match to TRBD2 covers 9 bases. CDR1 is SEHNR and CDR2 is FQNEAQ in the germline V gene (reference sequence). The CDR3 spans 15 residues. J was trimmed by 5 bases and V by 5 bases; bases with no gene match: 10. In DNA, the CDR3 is TGTGCCAGCAGCCTTAGCGGGGGCCCGGGGAACGAGCAGTACTTC. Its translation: CASSLSGGPGNEQYF. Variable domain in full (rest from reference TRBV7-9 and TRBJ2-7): DTGVSQNPRHKITKRGQNVTFRCDPISEHNRLYWYRQTLGQGPEFLTYFQNEAQLEKSRLLSDRFSAERPKGSFSTLEIQRTEQGDSAMYLCASSLSGGPGNEQYFGPGTRLTVT.

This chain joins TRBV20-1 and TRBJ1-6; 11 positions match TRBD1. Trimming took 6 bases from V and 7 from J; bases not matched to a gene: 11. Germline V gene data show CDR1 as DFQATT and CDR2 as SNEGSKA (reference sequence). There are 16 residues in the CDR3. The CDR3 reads CSAGTGGGWNNSPLHF. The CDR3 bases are TGCAGTGCCGGGACAGGGGGAGGTTGGAACAATTCACCCCTCCACTTT.

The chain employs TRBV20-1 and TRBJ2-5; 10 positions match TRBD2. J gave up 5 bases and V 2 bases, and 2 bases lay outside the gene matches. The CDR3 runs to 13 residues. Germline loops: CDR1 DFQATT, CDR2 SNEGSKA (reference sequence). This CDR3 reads CSARLAGVETQYF. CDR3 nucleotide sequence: TGCAGTGCTAGACTAGCGGGAGTCGAGACCCAGTACTTC.

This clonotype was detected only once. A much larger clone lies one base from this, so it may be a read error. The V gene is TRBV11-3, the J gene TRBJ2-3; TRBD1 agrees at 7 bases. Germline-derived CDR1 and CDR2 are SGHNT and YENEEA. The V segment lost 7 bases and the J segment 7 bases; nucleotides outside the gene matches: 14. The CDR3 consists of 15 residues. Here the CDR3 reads CASIKTGEWANTQYF. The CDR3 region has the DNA TGTGCCAGCATCAAAACAGGGGAGTGGGCAAATACGCAGTATTTT.

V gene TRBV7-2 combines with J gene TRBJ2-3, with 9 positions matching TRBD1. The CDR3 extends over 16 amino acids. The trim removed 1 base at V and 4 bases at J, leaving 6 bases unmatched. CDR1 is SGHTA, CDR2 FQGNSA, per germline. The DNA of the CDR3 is TGTGCCAGCAGCTTAGGAGGACAGGGGAGGTCAGATACGCAGTATTTT. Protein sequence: CASSLGGQGRSDTQYF.

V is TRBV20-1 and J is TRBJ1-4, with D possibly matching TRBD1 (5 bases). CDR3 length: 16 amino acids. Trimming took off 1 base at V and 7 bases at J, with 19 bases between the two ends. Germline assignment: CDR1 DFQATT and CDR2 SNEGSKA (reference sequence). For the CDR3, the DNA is TGCAGTGCTAGAGGGTTCCCTCCAGGGCCTGGTGAAAAACTGTTTTTT. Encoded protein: CSARGFPPGPGEKLFF.

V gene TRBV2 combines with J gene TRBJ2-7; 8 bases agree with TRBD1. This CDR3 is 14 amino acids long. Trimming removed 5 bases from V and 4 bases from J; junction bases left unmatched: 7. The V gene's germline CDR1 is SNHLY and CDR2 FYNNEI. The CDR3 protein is CASSLTGEGYEQYF. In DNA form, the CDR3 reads TGTGCCAGCAGTTTGACAGGGGAAGGGTACGAGCAGTACTTC. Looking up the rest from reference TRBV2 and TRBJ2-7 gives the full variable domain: EPEVTQTPSHQVTQMGQEVILRCVPISNHLYFYWYRQILGQKVEFLVSFYNNEISEKSEIFDDQFSVERPDGSNFTLKIRSTKLEDSAMYFCASSLTGEGYEQYFGPGTRLTVT.

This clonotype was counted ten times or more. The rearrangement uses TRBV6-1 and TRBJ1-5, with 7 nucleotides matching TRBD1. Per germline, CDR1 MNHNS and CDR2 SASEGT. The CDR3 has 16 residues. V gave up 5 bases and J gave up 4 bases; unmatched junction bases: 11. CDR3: CASSLYRGSLNQPQHF. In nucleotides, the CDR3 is TGTGCCAGCAGTCTATACAGGGGATCCCTTAATCAGCCCCAGCATTTT.

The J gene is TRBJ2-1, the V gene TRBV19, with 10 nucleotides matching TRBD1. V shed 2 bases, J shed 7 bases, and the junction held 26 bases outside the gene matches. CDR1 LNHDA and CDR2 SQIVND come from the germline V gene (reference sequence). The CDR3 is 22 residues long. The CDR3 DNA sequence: TGTGCCAGTAGTATAAGTTTCACCAGCAGCTCCAGGTCGGGACAGGGGTTGAATGAGCAGTTCTTC. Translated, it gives CASSISFTSSSRSGQGLNEQFF.

CDR3 amino acids: CSARQAGGPVELFF. The CDR3 DNA reads TGCAGTGCTAGACAGGCGGGAGGGCCTGTGGAGCTGTTTTTT. This chain links TRBV20-1 with TRBJ2-2; 9 nucleotides agree with TRBD2. V shed 2 bases and J 10 bases; nucleotides not matched to a gene: 8. This CDR3 has 14 residues. The germline CDR1 and CDR2 sequences are DFQATT and SNEGSKA (reference sequence).

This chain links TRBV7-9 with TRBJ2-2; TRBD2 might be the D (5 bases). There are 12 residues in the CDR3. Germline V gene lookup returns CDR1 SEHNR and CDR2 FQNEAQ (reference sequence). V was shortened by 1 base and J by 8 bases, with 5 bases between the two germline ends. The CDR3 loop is CASSLGEGELFF. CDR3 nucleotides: TGTGCCAGCAGCTTAGGGGAGGGGGAGCTGTTTTTT.

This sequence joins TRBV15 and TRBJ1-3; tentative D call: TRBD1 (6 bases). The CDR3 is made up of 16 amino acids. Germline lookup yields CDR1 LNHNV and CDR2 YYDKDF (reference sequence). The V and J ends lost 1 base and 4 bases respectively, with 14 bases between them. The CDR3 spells CATSRGATGSGNTIYF. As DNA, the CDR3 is TGTGCCACCAGCAGAGGGGCCACAGGGTCAGGAAACACCATATATTTT.

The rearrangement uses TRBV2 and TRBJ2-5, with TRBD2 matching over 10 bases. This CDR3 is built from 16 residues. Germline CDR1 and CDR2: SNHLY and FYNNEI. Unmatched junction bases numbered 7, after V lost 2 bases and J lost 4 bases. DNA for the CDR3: TGTGCCAGCAGTGAACTAGCGGGGGTGTTGCGAGAGACCCAGTACTTC. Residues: CASSELAGVLRETQYF.

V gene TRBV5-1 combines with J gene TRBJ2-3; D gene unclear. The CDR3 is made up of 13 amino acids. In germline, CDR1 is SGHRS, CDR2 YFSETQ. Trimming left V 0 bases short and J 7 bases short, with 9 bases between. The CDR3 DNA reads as TGCGCCAGCAGCTTGGACTCAGAACATACGCAGTATTTT. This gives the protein CASSLDSEHTQYF.

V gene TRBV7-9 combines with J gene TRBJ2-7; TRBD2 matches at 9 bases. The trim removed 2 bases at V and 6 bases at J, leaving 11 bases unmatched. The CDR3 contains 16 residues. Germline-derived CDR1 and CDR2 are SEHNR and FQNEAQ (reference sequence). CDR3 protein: CASSLRISGRGAEQYF. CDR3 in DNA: TGTGCCAGCAGCTTAAGAATTAGCGGGAGAGGAGCCGAGCAGTACTTC.